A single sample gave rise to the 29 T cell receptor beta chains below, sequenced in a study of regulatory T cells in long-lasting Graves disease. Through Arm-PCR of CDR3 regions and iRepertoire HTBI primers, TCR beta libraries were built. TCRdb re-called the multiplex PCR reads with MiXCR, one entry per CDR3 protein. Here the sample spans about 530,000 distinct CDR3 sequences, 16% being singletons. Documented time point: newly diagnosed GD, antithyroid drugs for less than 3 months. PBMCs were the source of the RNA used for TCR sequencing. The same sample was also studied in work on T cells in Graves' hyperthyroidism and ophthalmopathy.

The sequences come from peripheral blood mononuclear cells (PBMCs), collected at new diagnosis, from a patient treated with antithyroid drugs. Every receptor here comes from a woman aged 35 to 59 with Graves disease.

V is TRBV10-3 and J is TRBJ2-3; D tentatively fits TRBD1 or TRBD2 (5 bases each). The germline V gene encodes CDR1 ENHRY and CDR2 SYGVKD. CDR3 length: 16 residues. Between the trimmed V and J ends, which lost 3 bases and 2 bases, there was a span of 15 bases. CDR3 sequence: CAISEHGGMDTDTQYF. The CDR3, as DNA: TGTGCCATCAGTGAACATGGGGGAATGGACACAGATACGCAGTATTTT.

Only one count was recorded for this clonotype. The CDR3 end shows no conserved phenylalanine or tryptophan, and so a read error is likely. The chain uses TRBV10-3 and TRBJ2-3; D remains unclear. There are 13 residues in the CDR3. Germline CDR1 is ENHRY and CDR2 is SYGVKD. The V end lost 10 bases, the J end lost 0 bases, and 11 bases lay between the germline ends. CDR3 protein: CANSFSSTDTQYL. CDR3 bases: TGTGCCAACTCCTTCTCTAGCACAGATACGCAGTATCTT.

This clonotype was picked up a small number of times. CDR3 region: CASSVRGRDQSSYNSPLHF. In DNA form, the CDR3 reads TGTGCCAGCAGCGTCAGGGGGCGCGACCAAAGCTCCTATAATTCACCCCTCCACTTT. The genes are TRBV7-9 and TRBJ1-6; 8 positions match TRBD1. The germline V gene has CDR1 SEHNR and CDR2 FQNEAQ (reference sequence). J gave up 0 bases and V 5 bases, and 12 bases lay outside the gene matches. The CDR3 extends over 19 amino acids.

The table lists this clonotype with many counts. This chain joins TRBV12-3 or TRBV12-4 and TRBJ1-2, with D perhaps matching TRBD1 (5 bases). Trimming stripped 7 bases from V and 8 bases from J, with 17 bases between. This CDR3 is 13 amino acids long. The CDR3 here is CASMLGEGLGYTF. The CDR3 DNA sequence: TGTGCCAGCATGCTAGGGGAGGGGCTGGGCTACACCTTC.

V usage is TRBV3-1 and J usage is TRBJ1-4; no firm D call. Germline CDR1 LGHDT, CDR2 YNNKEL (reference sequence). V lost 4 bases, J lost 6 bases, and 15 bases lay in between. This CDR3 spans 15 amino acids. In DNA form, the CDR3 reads TGTGCCAGCAGCCCGACTAAGGGATGGGATGAAAAACTGTTTTTT. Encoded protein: CASSPTKGWDEKLFF. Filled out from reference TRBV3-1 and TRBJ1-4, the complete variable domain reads DTAVSQTPKYLVTQMGNDKSIKCEQNLGHDTMYWYKQDSKKFLKIMFSYNNKELIINETVPNRFSPKSPDKAHLNLHINSLELGDSAVYFCASSPTKGWDEKLFFGSGTQLSVL.

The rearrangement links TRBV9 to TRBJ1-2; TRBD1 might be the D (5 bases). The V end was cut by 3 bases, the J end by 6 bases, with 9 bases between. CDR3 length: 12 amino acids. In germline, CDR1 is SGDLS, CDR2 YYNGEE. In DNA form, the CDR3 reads TGTGCCAGCAGCGCGTTGACAGATGGCTACACCTTC. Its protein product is CASSALTDGYTF.

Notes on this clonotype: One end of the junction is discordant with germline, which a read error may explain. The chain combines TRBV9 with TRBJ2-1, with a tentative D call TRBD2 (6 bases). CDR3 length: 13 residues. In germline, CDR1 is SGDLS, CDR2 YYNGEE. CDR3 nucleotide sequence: TGTGCCAGCAGCGTAGGATGGTGGGAGGAGCGGTTCTTC. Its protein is CASSVGWWEERFF.

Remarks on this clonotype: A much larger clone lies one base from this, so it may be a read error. DNA for the CDR3: TGTGCCAGCAGAGGGACAGGGTCTCCTACCTTC. It translates to CASRGTGSPTF. The chain couples TRBV2 to TRBJ1-2, with 9 bases identical to TRBD1. Per germline, CDR1 SNHLY and CDR2 FYNNEI. V was clipped by 6 bases and J by 14 bases; unmatched bases: 7. The CDR3 is made up of 11 amino acids.

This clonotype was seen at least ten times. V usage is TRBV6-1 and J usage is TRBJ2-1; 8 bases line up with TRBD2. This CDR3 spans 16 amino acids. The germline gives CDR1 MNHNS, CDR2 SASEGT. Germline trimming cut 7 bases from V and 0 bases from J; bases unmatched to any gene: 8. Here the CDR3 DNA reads TGTGCCAGCATCGGGACTAGGGGGAGCTCCTACAATGAGCAGTTCTTC. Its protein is CASIGTRGSSYNEQFF.

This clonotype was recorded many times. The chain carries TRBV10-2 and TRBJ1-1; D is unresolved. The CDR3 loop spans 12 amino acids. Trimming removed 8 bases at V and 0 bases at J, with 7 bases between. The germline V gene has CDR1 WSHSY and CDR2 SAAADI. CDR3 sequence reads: CASAPMNTEAFF. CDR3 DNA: TGCGCCAGCGCGCCCATGAACACTGAAGCTTTCTTT.

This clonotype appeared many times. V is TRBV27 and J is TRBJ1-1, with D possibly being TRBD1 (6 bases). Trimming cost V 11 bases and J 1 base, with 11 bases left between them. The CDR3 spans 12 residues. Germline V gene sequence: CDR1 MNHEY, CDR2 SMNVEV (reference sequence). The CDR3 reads CARGTSNTEAFF. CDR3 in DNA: TGTGCCCGGGGGACATCGAACACTGAAGCTTTCTTT.

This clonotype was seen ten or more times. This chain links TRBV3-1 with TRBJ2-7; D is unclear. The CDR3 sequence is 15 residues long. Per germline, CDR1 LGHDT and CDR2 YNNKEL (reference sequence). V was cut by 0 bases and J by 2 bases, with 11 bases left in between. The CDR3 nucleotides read TGTGCCAGCAGCCAAGATGCAGCGAGGACCTACGAGCAGTACTTC. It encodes CASSQDAARTYEQYF.

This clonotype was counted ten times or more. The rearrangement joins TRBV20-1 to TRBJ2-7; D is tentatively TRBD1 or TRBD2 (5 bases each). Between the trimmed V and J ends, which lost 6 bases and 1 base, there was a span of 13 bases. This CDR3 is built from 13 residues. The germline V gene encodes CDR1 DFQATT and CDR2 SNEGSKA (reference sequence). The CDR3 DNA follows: TGCAGTGCAGAGGGGCTCAGGTCCTACGAGCAGTACTTC. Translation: CSAEGLRSYEQYF.

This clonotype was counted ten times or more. Written as DNA, the CDR3 is TGTGCCAGCTCACCAGGGTCGGATCAGCCCCAGCATTTT. It encodes CASSPGSDQPQHF. This chain links TRBV18 with TRBJ1-5; no reliable D call. This CDR3 is built from 13 residues. Germline-derived CDR1 and CDR2 are KGHSH and LQKENI. Between the trimmed V and J ends, which lost 2 bases and 5 bases, there was a span of 7 bases.

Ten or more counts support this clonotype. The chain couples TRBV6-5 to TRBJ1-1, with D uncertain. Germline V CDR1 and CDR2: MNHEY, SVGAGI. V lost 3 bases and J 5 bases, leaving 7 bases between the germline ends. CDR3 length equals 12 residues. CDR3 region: CASSYYGTEAFF. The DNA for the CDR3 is TGTGCCAGCAGTTATTATGGGACTGAAGCTTTCTTT.

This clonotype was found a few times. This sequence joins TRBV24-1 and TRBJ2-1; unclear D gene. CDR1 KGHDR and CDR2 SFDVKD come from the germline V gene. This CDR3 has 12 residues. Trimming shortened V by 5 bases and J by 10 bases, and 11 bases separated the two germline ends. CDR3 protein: CATSAEPREQFF. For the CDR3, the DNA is TGTGCCACCAGTGCCGAACCCCGAGAGCAGTTCTTC.

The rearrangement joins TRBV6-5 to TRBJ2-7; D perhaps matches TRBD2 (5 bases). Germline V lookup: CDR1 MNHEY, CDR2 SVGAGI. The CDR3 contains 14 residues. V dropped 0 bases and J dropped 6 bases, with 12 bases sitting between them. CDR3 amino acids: CASSYSSGYGEQYF. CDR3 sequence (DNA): TGTGCCAGCAGTTACTCGTCGGGGTACGGCGAGCAGTACTTC.

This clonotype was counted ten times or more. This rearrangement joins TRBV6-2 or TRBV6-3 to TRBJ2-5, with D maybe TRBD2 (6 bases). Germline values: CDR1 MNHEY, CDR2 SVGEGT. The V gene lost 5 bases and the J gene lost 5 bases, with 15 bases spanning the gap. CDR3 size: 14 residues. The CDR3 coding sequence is TGTGCCAGCAGTGAAAGCGTGGCGGGGGAGACCCAGTACTTC. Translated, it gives CASSESVAGETQYF.

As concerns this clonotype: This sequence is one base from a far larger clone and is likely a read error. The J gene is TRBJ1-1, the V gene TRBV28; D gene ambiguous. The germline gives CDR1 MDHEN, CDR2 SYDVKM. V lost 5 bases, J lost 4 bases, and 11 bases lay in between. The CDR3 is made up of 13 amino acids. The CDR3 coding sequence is TGTGCCAGCAGTGAACAAAGGAGCACTGAAGCTTTCTTT. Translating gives CASSEQRSTEAFF.

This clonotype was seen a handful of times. The CDR3 DNA is TGTGCCAGCAGTCGGACTAGCCCGAACACCGGGGAGCTGTTTTTT. This translates into CASSRTSPNTGELFF. The chain recombines TRBV12-3 or TRBV12-4 with TRBJ2-2; TRBD2 agrees at 8 bases. The CDR3 loop spans 15 amino acids. J lost 0 bases, V lost 5 bases, and 2 bases had no gene match.

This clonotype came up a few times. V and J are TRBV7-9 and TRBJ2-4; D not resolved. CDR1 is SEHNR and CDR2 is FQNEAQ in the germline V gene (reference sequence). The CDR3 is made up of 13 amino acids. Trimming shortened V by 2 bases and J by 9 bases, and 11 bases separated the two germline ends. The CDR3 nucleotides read TGTGCCAGCAGCTTATCCCGAGCTGGCATTCAGTACTTC. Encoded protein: CASSLSRAGIQYF.

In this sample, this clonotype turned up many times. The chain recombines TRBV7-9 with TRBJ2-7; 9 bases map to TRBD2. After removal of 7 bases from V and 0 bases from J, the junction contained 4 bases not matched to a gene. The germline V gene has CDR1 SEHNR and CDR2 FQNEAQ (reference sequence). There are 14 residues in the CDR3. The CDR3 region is CASNLAGSSYEQYF. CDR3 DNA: TGTGCCAGCAACCTAGCGGGGAGCTCCTACGAGCAGTACTTC.

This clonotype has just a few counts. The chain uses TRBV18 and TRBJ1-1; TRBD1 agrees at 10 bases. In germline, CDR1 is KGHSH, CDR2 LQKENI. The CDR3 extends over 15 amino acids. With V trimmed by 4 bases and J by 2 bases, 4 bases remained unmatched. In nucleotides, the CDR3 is TGTGCCAGCTCACGGGGGACAGGGGAAAACACTGAAGCTTTCTTT. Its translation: CASSRGTGENTEAFF. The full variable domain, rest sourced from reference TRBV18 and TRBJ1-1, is NAGVMQNPRHLVRRRGQEARLRCSPMKGHSHVYWYRQLPEEGLKFMVYLQKENIIDESGMPKERFSAEFPKEGPSILRIQQVVRGDSAAYFCASSRGTGENTEAFFGQGTRLTVV.

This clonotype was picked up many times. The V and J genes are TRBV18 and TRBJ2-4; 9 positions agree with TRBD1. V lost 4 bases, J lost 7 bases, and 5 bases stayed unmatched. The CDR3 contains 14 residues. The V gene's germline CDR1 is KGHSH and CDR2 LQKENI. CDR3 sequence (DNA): TGTGCCAGCTCACAGGACAGGGGCCGGAACATTCAGTACTTC. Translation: CASSQDRGRNIQYF.

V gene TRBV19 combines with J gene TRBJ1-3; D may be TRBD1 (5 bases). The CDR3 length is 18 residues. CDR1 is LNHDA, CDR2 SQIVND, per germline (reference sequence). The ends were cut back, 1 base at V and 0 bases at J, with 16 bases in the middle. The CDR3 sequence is CASSIAPGRALSGNTIYF. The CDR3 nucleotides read TGTGCCAGTAGTATAGCCCCAGGGAGGGCACTCTCTGGAAACACCATATATTTT.

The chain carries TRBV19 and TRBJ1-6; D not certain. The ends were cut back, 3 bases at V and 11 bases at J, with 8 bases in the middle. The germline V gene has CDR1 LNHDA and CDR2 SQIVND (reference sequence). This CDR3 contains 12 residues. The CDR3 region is CASSISETPLHF. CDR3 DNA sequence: TGTGCCAGTAGTATTTCAGAGACACCCCTCCACTTT.

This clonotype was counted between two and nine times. CDR3 residues: CASSPLRGADTQYF. CDR3 coding DNA: TGTGCCAGCAGCCCACTCCGGGGGGCAGATACGCAGTATTTT. This chain connects TRBV7-9 to TRBJ2-3; 7 bases line up with TRBD2. With 5 bases clipped from V and 4 bases from J, the junction kept 6 bases outside the gene matches. The CDR3 is 14 amino acids. Looked up from germline, CDR1 is SEHNR and CDR2 is FQNEAQ (reference sequence).

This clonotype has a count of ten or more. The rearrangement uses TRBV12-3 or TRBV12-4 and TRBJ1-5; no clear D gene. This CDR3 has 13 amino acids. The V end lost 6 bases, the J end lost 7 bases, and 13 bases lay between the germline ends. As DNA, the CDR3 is TGTGCCAGCAGCTTCCGTGGCGAGCAGCCCCAGCATTTT. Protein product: CASSFRGEQPQHF.

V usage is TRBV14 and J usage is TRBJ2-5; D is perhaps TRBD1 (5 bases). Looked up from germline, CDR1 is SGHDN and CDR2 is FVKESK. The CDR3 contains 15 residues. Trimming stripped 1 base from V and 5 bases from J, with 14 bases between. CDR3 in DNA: TGTGCCAGCAGCCAAGGGACAAGGGTCGTGGAGACCCAGTACTTC. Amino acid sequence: CASSQGTRVVETQYF. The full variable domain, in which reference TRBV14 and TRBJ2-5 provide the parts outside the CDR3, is EAGVTQFPSHSVIEKGQTVTLRCDPISGHDNLYWYRRVMGKEIKFLLHFVKESKQDESGMPNNRFLAERTGGTYSTLKVQPAELEDSGVYFCASSQGTRVVETQYFGPGTRLLVL.